A single T cell receptor (beta chain) is shown here with its context. The antigen remains undetermined. Then a second PCR, running roughly 7 to 11 cycles, was carried out with a sample-barcoded 5' primer and a J-beta primer mix. TCRdb reprocessed the 5' RACE reads via MiXCR and lists one record per CDR3 protein. The sample gives 800,000 or so distinct CDR3 sequences, around 50% of which show up once; roughly 20% is in the top ten. This sample stems from a study of blood T cells in healthy people across ages. The wider study: In model experiments, template switching was able to capture about one barcoded beta molecule for every two T cells that were present. Study conclusions and caveats: In long-lived donors, naive CD4+ cell counts and diversity exceeded those of aged donors.

This CDR3 is 15 amino acids long. CDR1 MGHDK and CDR2 SYGVNS come from the germline V gene. V shed 4 bases and J shed 9 bases, with 16 bases lying between them. Healthy Caucasian individuals from Russia aged roughly 6 to 100 were enrolled as donors. Total RNA extraction produced at least 6 micrograms (per sample) for the study. The specimen sequenced was blood. The TCR sequence derives from a man aged 80 or over in good health. This chain links TRBV25-1 with TRBJ1-6, with D maybe TRBD1 (5 bases). The CDR3 DNA sequence: TGTGCCAGCAGTGCCAGGGAGGGGAGAACTTCACCCCTCCACTTT. Protein: CASSAREGRTSPLHF. The full variable domain, its missing parts supplied by reference TRBV25-1 and TRBJ1-6, is EADIYQTPRYLVIGTGKKITLECSQTMGHDKMYWYQQDPGMELHLIHYSYGVNSTEKGDLSSESTVSRIRTEHFPLTLESARPSHTSQYLCASSAREGRTSPLHFGNGTRLTVT.